The 10 T cell receptor beta chains listed next were all sequenced from one sample in a study of T-cell reconstitution after alpha-beta-depleted transplantation in children. This sample's TCRbeta library carried unique molecular identifier barcodes. MiXCR was run by TCRdb on the PCR reads, yielding one entry per CDR3 protein. The data contain approximately 420,000 distinct CDR3 sequences, roughly a tenth of them singletons. The material sequenced was PBMCs from the stem cell graft donor, taken from the stem cell graft. These receptors were collected from a human donor who donated a stem cell graft to a child with acute myeloid leukemia.

The chain links TRBV5-5 to TRBJ2-1; 10 bases match TRBD2. The CDR3 length is 15 residues. Germline V gives CDR1 SGHKS, CDR2 YYEKEE (reference sequence). V gave up 4 bases and J gave up 8 bases; unmatched junction bases: 9. This CDR3 reads CASSISSSGRYEQFF. CDR3 sequence (DNA): TGTGCCAGCAGCATTTCATCTAGCGGGAGATATGAGCAGTTCTTC.

This clonotype counts as medium-sized (0.01 to 0.1%). The CDR3 DNA is TGCAGCGTTGGTAGGCGGGAGGTCGGCACAGATACGCAGTATTTT. Protein sequence: CSVGRREVGTDTQYF. This chain joins TRBV29-1 and TRBJ2-3; 8 bases map to TRBD2. The CDR3 totals 15 residues. In germline, CDR1 is SQVTM, CDR2 ANQGSEA. The ends lost 4 bases at V and 1 base at J; junction bases unmatched: 7.

The CDR3 DNA follows: TGCAGTGCTAGTGAGCCCACCTACAATGAGCAGTTCTTC. Its translation: CSASEPTYNEQFF. The chain joins TRBV20-1 to TRBJ2-1; D is undetermined. The V end lost 3 bases, the J end lost 2 bases, and 8 bases lay between the germline ends. Per the germline V gene, CDR1 is DFQATT and CDR2 is SNEGSKA (reference sequence). There are 13 residues in the CDR3.

This clonotype was detected only a few times. The J gene is TRBJ1-1, the V gene TRBV20-1, with 7 nucleotides matching TRBD1. J gave up 6 bases and V 3 bases, and 7 bases lay outside the gene matches. The germline CDR1 and CDR2 sequences are DFQATT and SNEGSKA (reference sequence). This CDR3 spans 13 amino acids. CDR3 sequence reads: CSARVTGESEAFF. The CDR3 DNA follows: TGCAGTGCTAGGGTAACAGGGGAGTCTGAAGCTTTCTTT.

The V call is TRBV25-1, the J call TRBJ2-1; D is ambiguous. The CDR3 has 17 amino acids. Trimming took off 0 bases at V and 2 bases at J, with 14 bases between the two ends. Germline lookup yields CDR1 MGHDK and CDR2 SYGVNS. Written as DNA, the CDR3 is TGTGCCAGCAGTGAATATTTCTCCGACCCCGCCTACAATGAGCAGTTCTTC. Protein sequence: CASSEYFSDPAYNEQFF.

This clonotype was recorded a few times. The J gene is TRBJ1-5, the V gene TRBV30, with 7 positions matching TRBD1. The J segment lost 4 bases and the V segment lost 3 bases, leaving 3 bases of the junction unmatched. CDR1 is GTSNPN and CDR2 is SVGIG in the germline V gene (reference sequence). The CDR3 length is 13 residues. The CDR3 reads CAWSGRGNQPQHF. CDR3 DNA: TGTGCCTGGAGCGGCAGGGGGAATCAGCCCCAGCATTTT. The entire variable domain, with the rest obtained from reference TRBV30 and TRBJ1-5, is as follows: SQTIHQWPATLVQPVGSPLSLECTVEGTSNPNLYWYRQAAGRGLQLLFYSVGIGQISSEVPQNLSASRPQDRQFILSSKKLLLSDSGFYLCAWSGRGNQPQHFGDGTRLSIL.

The J gene is TRBJ2-3, the V gene TRBV18; 7 positions agree with TRBD1. The V and J ends lost 0 bases and 0 bases, in that order; junction bases with no gene match: 0. This CDR3 has 15 residues. Germline-derived CDR1 and CDR2 are KGHSH and LQKENI. CDR3 nucleotide sequence: TGTGCCAGCTCACCACCGGGACAGAGCACAGATACGCAGTATTTT. This encodes CASSPPGQSTDTQYF.

This clonotype was picked up a small number of times. The DNA for the CDR3 is TGTGCCAGCAGACCTGCGGGAGCCCAACCCAATGAGCAGTTCTTC. It encodes CASRPAGAQPNEQFF. The rearrangement joins TRBV12-3 or TRBV12-4 to TRBJ2-1; 7 bases agree with TRBD2. The CDR3 consists of 15 residues. The ends lost 6 bases at V and 6 bases at J; junction bases unmatched: 11.

This clonotype was seen a handful of times. This sequence joins TRBV7-6 and TRBJ1-5; 7 nucleotides line up with TRBD1. Germline V gene data show CDR1 as SGHVS and CDR2 as FNYEAQ. V shed 0 bases, J shed 1 base, and the junction held 9 bases outside the gene matches. The CDR3 is 18 residues long. The CDR3 loop reads CASSLALGQLRSNQPQHF. CDR3 in DNA: TGTGCCAGCAGCTTAGCGTTGGGACAGTTGAGGAGCAATCAGCCCCAGCATTTT.

The gene calls are TRBV14 and TRBJ2-1, with 7 bases lining up with TRBD2. Trimming removed 4 bases from V and 5 bases from J; junction bases left unmatched: 8. Per germline, CDR1 SGHDN and CDR2 FVKESK. The CDR3 has 15 amino acids. The CDR3 region has the DNA TGTGCCAGCAGCCTGACGGGACTAAGGAACAATGAGCAGTTCTTC. Its protein is CASSLTGLRNNEQFF.